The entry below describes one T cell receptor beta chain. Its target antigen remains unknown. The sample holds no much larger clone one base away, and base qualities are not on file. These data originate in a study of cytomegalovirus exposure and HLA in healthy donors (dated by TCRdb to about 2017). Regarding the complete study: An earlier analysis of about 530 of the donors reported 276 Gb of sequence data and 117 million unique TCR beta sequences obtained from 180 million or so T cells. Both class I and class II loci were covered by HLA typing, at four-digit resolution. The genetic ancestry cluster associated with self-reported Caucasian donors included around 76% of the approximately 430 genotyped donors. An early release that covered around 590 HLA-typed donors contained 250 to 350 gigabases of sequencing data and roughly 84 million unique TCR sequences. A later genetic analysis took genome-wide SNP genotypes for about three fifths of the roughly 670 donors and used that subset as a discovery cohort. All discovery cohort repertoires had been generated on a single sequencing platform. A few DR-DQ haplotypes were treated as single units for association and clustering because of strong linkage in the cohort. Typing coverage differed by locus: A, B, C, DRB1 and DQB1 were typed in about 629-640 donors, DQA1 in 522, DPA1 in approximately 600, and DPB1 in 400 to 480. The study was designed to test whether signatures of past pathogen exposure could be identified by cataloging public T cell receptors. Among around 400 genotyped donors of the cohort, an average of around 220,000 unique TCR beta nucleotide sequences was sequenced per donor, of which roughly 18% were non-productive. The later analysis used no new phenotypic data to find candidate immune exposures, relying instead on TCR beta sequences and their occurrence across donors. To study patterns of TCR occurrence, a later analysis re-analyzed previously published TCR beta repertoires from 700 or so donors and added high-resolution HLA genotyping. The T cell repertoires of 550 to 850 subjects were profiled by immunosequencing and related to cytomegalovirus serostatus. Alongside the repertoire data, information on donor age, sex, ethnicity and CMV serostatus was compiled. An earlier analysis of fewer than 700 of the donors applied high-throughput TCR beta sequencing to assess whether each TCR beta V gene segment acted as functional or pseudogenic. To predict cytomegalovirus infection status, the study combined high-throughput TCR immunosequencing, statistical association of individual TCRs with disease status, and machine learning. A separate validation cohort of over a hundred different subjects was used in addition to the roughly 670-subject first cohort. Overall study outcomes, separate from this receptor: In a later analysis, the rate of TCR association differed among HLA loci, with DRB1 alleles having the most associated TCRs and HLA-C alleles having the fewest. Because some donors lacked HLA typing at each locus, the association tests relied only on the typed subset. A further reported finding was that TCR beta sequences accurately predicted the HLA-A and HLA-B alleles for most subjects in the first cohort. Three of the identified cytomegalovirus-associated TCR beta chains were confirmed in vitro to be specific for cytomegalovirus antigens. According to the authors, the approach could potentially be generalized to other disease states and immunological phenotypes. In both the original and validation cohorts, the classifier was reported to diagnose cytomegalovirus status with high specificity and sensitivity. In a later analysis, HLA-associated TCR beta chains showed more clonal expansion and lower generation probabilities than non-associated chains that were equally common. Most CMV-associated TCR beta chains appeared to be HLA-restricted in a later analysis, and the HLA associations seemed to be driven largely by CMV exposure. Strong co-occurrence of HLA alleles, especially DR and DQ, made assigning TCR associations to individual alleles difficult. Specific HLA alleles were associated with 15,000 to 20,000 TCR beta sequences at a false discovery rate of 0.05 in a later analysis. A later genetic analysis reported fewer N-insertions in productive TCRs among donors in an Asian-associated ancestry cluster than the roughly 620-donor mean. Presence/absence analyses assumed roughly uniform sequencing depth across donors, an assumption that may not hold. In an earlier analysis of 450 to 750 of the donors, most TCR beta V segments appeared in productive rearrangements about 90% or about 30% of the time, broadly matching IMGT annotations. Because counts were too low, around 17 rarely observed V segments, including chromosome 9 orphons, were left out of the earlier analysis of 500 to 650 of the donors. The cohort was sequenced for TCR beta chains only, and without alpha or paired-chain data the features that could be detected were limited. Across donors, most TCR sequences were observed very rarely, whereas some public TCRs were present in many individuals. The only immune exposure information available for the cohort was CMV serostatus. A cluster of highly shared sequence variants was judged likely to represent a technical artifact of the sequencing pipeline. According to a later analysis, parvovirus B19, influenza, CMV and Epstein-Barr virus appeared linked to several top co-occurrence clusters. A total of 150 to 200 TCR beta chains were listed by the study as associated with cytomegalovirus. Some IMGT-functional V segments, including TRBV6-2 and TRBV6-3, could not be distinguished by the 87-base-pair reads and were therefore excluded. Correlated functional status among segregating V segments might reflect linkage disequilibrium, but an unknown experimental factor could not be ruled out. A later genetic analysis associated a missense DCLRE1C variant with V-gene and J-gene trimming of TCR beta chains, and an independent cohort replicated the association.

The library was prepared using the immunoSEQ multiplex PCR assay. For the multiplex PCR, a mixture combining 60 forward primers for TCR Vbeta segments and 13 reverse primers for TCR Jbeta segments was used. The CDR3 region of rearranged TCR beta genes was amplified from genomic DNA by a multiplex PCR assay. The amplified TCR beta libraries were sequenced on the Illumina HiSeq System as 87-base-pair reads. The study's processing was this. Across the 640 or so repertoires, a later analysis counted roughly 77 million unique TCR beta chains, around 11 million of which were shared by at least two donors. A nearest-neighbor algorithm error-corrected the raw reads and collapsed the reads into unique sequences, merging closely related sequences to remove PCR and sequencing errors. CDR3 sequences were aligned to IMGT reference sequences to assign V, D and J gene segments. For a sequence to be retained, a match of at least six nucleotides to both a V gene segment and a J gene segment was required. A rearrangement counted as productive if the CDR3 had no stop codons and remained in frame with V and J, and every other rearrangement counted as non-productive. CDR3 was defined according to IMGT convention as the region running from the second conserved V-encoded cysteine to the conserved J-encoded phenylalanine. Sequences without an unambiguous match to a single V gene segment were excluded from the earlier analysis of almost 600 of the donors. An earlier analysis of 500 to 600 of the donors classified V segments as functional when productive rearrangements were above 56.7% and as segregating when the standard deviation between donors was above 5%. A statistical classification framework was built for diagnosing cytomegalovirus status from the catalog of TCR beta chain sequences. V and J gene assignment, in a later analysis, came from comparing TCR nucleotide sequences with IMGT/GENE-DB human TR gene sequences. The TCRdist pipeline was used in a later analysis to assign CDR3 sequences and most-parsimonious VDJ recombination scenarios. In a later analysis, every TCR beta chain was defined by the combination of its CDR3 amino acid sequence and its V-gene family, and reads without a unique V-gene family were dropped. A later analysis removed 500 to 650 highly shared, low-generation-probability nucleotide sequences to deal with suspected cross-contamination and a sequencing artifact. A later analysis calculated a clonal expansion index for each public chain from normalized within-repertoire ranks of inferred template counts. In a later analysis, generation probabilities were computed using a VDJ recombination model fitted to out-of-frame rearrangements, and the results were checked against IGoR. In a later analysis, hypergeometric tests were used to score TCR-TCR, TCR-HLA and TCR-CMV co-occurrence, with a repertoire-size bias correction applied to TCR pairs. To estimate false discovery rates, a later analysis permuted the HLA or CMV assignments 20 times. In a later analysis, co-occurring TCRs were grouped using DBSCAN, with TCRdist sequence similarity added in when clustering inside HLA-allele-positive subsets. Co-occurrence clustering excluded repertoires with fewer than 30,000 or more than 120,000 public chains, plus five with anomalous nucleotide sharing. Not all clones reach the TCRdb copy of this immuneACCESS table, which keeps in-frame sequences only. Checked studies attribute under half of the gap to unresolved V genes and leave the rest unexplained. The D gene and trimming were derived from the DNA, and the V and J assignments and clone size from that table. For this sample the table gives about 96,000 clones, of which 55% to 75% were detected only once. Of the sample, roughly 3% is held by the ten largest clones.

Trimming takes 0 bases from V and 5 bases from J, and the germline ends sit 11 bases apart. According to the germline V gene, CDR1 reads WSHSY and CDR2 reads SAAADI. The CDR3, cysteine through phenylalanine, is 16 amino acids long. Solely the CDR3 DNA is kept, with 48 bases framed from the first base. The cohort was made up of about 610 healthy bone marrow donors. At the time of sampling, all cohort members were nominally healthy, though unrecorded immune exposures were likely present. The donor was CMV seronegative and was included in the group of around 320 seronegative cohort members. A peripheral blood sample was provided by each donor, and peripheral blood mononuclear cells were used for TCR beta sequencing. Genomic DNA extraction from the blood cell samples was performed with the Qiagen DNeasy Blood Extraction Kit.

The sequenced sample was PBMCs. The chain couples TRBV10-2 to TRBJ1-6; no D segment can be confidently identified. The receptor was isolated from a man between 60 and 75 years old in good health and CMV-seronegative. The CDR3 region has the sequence CASSESILADNSPLHF. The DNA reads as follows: TGCGCCAGCAGTGAGTCGATTTTGGCTGATAATTCACCCCTCCACTTT.